The clone carrying this TCR beta chain was seen repeatedly, ten times or more. This sample was included in a study of molecular identifiers for immune sequencing clone quantification. Using its own MiXCR run on the PCR reads, TCRdb lists one record per CDR3 protein. The sample has just under 650,000 distinct CDR3 sequences, just under 20% seen once. Deletions cut 3 bases from V and 6 bases from J, with 6 bases between. This CDR3 has 12 amino acids. CDR1 SGDLS and CDR2 YYNGEE come from the germline V gene. This chain connects TRBV9 to TRBJ2-2; D is unclear. Sequencing was done on a sample of naive CD8+ T cells from blood, with Jurkat cell RNA spiked in. Documented subset: FACS-sorted CD8+CD4-CCR7+CD45RA+ naive T cells. This TCR came from a human donor in good health. Some libraries in this study had Jurkat cell RNA spiked in. For the CDR3, the DNA is TGTGCCAGCAGCGGAAATTCCGGGGAGCTGTTTTTT. Amino acid sequence: CASSGNSGELFF. The full variable domain, its missing parts supplied by reference TRBV9 and TRBJ2-2, is DSGVTQTPKHLITATGQRVTLRCSPRSGDLSVYWYQQSLDQGLQFLIQYYNGEERAKGNILERFSAQQFPDLHSELNLSSLELGDSALYFCASSGNSGELFFGEGSRLTVL.